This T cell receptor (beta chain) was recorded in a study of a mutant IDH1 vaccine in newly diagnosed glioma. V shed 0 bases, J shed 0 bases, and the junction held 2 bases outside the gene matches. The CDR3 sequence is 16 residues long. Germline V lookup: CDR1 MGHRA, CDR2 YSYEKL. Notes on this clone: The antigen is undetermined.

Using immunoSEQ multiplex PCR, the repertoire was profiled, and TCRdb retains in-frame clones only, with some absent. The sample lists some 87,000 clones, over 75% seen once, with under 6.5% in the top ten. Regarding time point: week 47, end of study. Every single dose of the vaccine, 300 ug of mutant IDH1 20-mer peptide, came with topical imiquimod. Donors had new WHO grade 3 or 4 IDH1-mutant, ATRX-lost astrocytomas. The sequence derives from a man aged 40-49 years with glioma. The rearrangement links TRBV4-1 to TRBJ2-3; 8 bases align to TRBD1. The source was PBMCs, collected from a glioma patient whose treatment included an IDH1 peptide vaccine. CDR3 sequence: CASSQDSGGSTDTQYF. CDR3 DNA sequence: TGCGCCAGCAGCCAAGATTCAGGGGGCAGCACAGATACGCAGTATTTT.